The present T cell receptor beta chain was sequenced within a study of T cells of healthy individuals. The V end lost 1 base, the J end lost 6 bases, and 10 bases lay between the germline ends. From germline, CDR1 is SNHLY and CDR2 FYNNEI. This CDR3 is 14 amino acids long. TCRdb reanalysed the 5' RACE reads using MiXCR and keeps one entry per CDR3 protein. Of about 41,000 distinct CDR3 sequences listed, approximately 4.5% were seen once; the top ten hold 7% to 10%. The clonotype was recovered from a human donor in good health. The chain links TRBV2 to TRBJ2-1; the D gene is possibly TRBD1 (5 bases). CDR3 coding DNA: TGTGCCAGCAGTGAAGAGGGGCCACGCAATGAGCAGTTCTTC. Residues: CASSEEGPRNEQFF.